Listed here are 4 T cell receptor beta chains from one sample, sequenced in a study of regulatory T cells in long-lasting Graves disease. Time point denoted: newly diagnosed GD, antithyroid drugs for less than 3 months. TCR sequences were obtained from RNA taken from PBMCs. The TCR beta library used iRepertoire HTBI primers with Arm-PCR amplification of CDR3. TCRdb used MiXCR to reprocess the multiplex PCR reads, holding one entry per CDR3 protein. This sample has around 250,000 distinct CDR3 sequences, with about 19% found just once. The input for sequencing was peripheral blood mononuclear cells (PBMCs), taken at new diagnosis, from a patient treated with antithyroid drugs. Receptors were obtained from a female donor with Graves disease.

Turning to this clonotype: With a much larger clone just one base away, this may be a read error. CDR3 residues: CAISYSGTSGTTTDTQYF. The CDR3 nucleotides read TGTGCCATCAGTTACTCGGGGACTAGCGGAACAACCACAGATACGCAGTATTTT. This chain links TRBV10-3 with TRBJ2-3; TRBD2 matches 11 bases. The trim removed 5 bases at V and 2 bases at J, leaving 12 bases unmatched. The CDR3 spans 18 residues. Per the germline V gene, CDR1 is ENHRY and CDR2 is SYGVKD.

This clonotype has at least ten counts. This chain uses TRBV11-2 with TRBJ1-1; TRBD1 matches at 10 bases. V was clipped by 5 bases and J by 7 bases; unmatched bases: 7. The CDR3 runs 14 residues. Germline V gene data show CDR1 as SGHAT and CDR2 as FQNNGV. The CDR3 region is CASSPDRGHGEAFF. The CDR3, as DNA: TGTGCCAGCAGCCCCGACAGGGGGCACGGTGAAGCTTTCTTT.

This clonotype was detected ten times or more. V usage is TRBV7-9 and J usage is TRBJ2-1; the match to TRBD1 covers 7 bases. Looked up from germline, CDR1 is SEHNR and CDR2 is FQNEAQ (reference sequence). The CDR3 is 15 amino acids. The V gene end was trimmed by 4 bases and the J gene end by 4 bases; junction bases not matched to a gene: 7. Here the CDR3 reads CASSYQMGQYNEQFF. The CDR3 DNA reads TGTGCCAGCAGCTACCAGATGGGACAGTACAATGAGCAGTTCTTC.

This clonotype showed up many times. The V gene is TRBV10-3, the J gene TRBJ2-7; unclear D gene. Germline V gene sequence: CDR1 ENHRY, CDR2 SYGVKD. Trimming left V 0 bases short and J 12 bases short, with 12 bases between. CDR3 length: 12 residues. The CDR3 protein is CAISESDGSRYF. CDR3 DNA sequence: TGTGCCATCAGTGAGTCGGATGGGTCTAGGTACTTC.